This T cell receptor (beta chain) comes out of a study of T cell responses to AZD1222 COVID-19 vaccine. Whole-study findings and limits: Nearly half of spike-specific TCRs reportedly target unmutated variant regions. Regions 160-218 and 743-854 dominated among vaccine-associated CD4 TCRs spanning spike. Donors were mostly white British, more females; clonal diversity possibly underestimated.

V was cut by 1 base and J by 7 bases, with 4 bases left in between. CDR3 length equals 11 residues. Germline loops: CDR1 LGHDT, CDR2 YNNKEL (reference sequence). This clone was seen only once. What it binds is not known. Assay: immunoSEQ multiplex PCR; the TCRdb copy retains only in-frame clones and omits some. Of 170,000 or so clones in the sample, approximately 92% are singletons; the top ten hold under 1.1%. The sequencing used peripheral blood, collected 28 days after the second dose of the MenACWY control vaccine. The source is an adult who received the MenACWY meningococcal vaccine as a control. The genes are TRBV3-1 (or the pseudogene TRBV3-2) and TRBJ1-2, with D hard to call. CDR3 coding DNA: TGTGCCAGCAGCCAAGGGGGTGGCTACACCTTC. This gives the protein CASSQGGGYTF.